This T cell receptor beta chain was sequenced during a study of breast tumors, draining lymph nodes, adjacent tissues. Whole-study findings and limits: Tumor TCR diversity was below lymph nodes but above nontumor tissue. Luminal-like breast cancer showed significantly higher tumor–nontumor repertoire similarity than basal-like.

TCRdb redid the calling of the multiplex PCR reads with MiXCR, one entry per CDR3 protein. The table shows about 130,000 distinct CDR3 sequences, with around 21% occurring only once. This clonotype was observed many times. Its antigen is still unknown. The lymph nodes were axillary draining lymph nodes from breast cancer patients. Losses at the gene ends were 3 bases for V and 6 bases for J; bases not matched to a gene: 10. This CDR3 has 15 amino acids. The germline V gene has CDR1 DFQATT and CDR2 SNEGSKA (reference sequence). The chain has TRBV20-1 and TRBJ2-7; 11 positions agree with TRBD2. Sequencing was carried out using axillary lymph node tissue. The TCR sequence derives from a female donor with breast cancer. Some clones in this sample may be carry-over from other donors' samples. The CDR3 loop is CSASLAGGFVIEQYF. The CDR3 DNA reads TGCAGTGCTAGCTTAGCGGGAGGGTTCGTTATCGAGCAGTACTTC.